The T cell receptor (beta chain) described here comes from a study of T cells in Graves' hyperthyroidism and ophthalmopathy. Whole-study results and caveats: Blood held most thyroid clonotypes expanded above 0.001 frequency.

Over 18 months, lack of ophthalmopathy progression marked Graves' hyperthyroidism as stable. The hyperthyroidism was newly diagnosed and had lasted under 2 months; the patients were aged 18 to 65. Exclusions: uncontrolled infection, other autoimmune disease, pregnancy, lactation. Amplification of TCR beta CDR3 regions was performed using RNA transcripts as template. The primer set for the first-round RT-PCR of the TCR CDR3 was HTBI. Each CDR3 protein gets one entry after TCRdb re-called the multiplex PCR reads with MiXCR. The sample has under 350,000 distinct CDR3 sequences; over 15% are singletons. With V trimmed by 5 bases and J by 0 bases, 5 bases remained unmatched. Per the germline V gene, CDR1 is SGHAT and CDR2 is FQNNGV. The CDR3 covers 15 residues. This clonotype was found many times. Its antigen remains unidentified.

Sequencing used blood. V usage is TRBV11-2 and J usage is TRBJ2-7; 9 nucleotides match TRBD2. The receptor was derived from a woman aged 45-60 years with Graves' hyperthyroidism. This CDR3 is CASSTLAGSSYEQYF. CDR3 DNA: TGTGCCAGCAGCACCCTAGCGGGGAGCTCCTACGAGCAGTACTTC.